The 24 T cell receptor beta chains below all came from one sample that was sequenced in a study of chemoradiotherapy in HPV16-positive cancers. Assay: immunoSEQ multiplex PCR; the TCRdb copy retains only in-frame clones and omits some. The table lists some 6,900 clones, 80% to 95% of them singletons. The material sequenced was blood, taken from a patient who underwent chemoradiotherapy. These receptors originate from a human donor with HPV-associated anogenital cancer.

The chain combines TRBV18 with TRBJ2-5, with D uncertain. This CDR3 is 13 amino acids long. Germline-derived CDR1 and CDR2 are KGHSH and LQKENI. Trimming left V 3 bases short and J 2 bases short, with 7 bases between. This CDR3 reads CASSPGLQETQYF. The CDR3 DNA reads TGTGCCAGCTCACCCGGCCTACAAGAGACCCAGTACTTC.

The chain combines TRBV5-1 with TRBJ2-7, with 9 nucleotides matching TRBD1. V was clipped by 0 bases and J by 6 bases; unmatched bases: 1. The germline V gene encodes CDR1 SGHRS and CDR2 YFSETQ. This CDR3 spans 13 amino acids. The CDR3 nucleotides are TGCGCCAGCAGCTTGGACAGGGGGCTCGAGCAGTACTTC. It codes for CASSLDRGLEQYF.

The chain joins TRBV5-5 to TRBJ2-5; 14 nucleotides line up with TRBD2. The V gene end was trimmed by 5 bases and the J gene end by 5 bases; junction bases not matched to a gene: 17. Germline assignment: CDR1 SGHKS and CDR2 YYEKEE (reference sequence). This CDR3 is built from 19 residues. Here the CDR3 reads CASRTSGGANGGVWETQYF. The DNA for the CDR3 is TGTGCCAGCAGGACTAGCGGGGGGGCAAATGGAGGGGTTTGGGAGACCCAGTACTTC.

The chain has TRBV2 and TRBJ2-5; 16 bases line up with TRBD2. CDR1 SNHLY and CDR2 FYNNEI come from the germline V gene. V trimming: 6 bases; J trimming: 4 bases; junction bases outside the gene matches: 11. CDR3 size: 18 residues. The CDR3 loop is CASRAGTSGGASLETQYF. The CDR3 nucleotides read TGTGCCAGCAGGGCCGGGACTAGCGGGGGGGCCTCGTTAGAGACCCAGTACTTC.

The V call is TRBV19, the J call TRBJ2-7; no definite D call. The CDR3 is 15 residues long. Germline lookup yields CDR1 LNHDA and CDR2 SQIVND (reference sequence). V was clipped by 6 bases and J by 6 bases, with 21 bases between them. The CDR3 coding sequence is TGTGCCAGTAGCCGACCGTTAGCCGGCCGCGGCGAGCAGTACTTC. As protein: CASSRPLAGRGEQYF.

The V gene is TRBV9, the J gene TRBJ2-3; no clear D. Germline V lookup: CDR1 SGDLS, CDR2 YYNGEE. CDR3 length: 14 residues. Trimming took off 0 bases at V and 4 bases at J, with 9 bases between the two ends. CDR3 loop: CASSVVAASDTQYF. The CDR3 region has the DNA TGTGCCAGCAGCGTAGTTGCGGCCTCAGATACGCAGTATTTT.

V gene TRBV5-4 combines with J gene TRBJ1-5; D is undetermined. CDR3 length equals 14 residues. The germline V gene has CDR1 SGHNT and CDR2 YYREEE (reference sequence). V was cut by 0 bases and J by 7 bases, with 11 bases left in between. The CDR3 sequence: CASSLAGSGQPQHF. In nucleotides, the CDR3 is TGTGCCAGCAGCTTGGCGGGAAGTGGGCAGCCCCAGCATTTT.

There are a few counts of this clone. CDR3 coding DNA: TGTGCCAGCAGCCCTGGTGGGGTCTACGAGCAGTACTTC. Its protein product is CASSPGGVYEQYF. The V and J genes are TRBV7-6 and TRBJ2-7; D is undetermined. The CDR3 runs 13 residues. Trimming removed 5 bases at V and 3 bases at J, with 11 bases between. Germline CDR1 and CDR2: SGHVS and FNYEAQ.

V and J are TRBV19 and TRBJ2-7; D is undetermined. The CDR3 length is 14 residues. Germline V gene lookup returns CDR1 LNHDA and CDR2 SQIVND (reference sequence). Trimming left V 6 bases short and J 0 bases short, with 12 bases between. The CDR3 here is CASSSDGDSYEQYF. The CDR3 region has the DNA TGTGCCAGTAGCTCGGACGGCGACTCCTACGAGCAGTACTTC. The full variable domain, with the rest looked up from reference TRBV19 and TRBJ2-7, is DGGITQSPKYLFRKEGQNVTLSCEQNLNHDAMYWYRQDPGQGLRLIYYSQIVNDFQKGDIAEGYSVSREKKESFPLTVTSAQKNPTAFYLCASSSDGDSYEQYFGPGTRLTVT.

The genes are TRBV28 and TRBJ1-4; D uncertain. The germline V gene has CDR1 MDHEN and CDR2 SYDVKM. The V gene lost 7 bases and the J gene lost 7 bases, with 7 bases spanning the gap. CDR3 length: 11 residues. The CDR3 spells CASTPGEKLFF. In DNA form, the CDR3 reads TGTGCCAGCACCCCCGGTGAAAAACTGTTTTTT.

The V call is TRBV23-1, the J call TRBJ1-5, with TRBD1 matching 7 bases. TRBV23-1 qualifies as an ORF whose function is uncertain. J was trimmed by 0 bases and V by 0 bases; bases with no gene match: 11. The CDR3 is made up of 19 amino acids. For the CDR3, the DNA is TGCGCCAGCAGTCAATCGGGGGGACAGAGAAGTTATAGCAATCAGCCCCAGCATTTT. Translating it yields CASSQSGGQRSYSNQPQHF.

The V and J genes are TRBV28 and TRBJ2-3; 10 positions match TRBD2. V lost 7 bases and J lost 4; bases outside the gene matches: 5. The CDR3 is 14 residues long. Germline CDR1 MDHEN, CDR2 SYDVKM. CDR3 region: CASMPSGSPDTQYF. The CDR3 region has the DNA TGTGCCAGCATGCCTAGCGGGAGCCCAGATACGCAGTATTTT.

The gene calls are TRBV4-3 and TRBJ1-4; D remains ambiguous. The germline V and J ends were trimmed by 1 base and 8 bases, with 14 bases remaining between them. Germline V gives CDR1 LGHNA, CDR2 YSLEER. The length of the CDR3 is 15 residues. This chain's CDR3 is CASSQGRGWEEKLFF. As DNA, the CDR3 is TGCGCCAGCAGCCAAGGTAGAGGGTGGGAGGAAAAACTGTTTTTT.

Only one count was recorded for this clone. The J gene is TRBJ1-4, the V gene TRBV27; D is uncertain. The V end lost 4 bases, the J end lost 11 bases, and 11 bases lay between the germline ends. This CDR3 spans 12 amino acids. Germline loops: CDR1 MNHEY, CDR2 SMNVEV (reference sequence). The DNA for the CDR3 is TGTGCCAGCAGTTCAGGTGGAAGGAAACTGTTTTTT. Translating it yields CASSSGGRKLFF.

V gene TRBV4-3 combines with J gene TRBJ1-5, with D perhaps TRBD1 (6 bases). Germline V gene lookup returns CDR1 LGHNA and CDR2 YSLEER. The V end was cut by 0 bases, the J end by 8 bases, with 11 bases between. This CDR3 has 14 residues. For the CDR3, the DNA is TGCGCCAGCAGCCAAGATCGGGGGGCGAAGCCCCAGCATTTT. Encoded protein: CASSQDRGAKPQHF.

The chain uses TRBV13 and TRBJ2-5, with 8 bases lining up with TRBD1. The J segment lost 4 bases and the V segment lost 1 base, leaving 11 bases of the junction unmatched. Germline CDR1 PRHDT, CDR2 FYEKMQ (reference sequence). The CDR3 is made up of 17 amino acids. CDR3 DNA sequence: TGTGCCAGCAGCTTAGTAGGTCTACAGGGGGTCCGAGAGACCCAGTACTTC. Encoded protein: CASSLVGLQGVRETQYF.

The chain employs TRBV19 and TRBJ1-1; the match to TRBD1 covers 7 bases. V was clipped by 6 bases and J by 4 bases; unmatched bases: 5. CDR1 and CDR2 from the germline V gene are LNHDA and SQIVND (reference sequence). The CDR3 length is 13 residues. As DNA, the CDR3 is TGTGCCAGTAGCAAAACAGGGGCCACTGAAGCTTTCTTT. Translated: CASSKTGATEAFF.

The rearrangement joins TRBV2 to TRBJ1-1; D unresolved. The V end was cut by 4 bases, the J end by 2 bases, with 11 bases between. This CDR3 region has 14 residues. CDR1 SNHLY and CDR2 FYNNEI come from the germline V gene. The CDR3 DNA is TGTGCCAGCAGTGGGGTATTTACCAACACTGAAGCTTTCTTT. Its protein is CASSGVFTNTEAFF. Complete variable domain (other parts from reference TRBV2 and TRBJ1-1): EPEVTQTPSHQVTQMGQEVILRCVPISNHLYFYWYRQILGQKVEFLVSFYNNEISEKSEIFDDQFSVERPDGSNFTLKIRSTKLEDSAMYFCASSGVFTNTEAFFGQGTRLTVV.

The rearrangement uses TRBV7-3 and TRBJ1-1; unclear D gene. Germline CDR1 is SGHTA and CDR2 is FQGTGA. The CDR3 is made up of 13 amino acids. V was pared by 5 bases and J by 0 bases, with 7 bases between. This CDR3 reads CASSRSMNTEAFF. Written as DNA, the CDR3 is TGTGCCAGCAGCAGATCGATGAACACTGAAGCTTTCTTT.

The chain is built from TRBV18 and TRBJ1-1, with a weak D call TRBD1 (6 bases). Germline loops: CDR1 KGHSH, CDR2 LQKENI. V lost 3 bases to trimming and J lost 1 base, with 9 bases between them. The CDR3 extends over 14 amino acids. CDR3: CASSPGQTNTEAFF. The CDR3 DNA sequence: TGTGCCAGCTCACCTGGACAGACGAACACTGAAGCTTTCTTT.

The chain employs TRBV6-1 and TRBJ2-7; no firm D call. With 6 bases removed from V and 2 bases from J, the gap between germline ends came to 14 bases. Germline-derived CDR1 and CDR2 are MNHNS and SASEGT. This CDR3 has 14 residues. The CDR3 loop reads CASRERSQPYEQYF. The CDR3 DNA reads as TGTGCCAGCAGGGAGAGGTCCCAGCCCTACGAGCAGTACTTC.

Here the CDR3 reads CASSLGLSNQPQHF. CDR3 nucleotides: TGTGCCAGCAGTTTGGGTCTGAGCAATCAGCCCCAGCATTTT. The J gene is TRBJ1-5, the V gene TRBV7-9, with unresolved D. The CDR3 is made up of 14 amino acids. With 6 bases removed from V and 1 base from J, the gap between germline ends came to 10 bases. Germline V gives CDR1 SEHNR, CDR2 FQNEAQ (reference sequence).

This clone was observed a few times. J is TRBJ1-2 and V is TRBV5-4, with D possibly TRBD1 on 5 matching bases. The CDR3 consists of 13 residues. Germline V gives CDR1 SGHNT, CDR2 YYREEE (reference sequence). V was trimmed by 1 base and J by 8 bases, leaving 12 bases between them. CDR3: CASSLFWGDGYTF. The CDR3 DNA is TGTGCCAGCAGCTTGTTTTGGGGGGACGGCTACACCTTC.

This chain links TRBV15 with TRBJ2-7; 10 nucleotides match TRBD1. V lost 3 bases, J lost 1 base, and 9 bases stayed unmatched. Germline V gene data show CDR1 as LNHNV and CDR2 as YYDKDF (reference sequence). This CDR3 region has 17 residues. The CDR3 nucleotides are TGTGCCACCAGCAGTTTATCCGGGACAGGGGTATCCTACGAGCAGTACTTC. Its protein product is CATSSLSGTGVSYEQYF.